This T cell receptor beta chain originates from a study of breast tumors, draining lymph nodes, adjacent tissues. This CDR3 is 12 amino acids long. Deletions cut 2 bases from V and 5 bases from J, with 7 bases between. Germline V gives CDR1 SGHTA, CDR2 FQGNSA. TCRdb redid the calling of the multiplex PCR reads with MiXCR, one entry per CDR3 protein. Seen here are more than 30,000 distinct CDR3 sequences, less than 65% observed once, and the top ten hold over 15%. This clonotype showed up just once. The antigen remains unidentified. Study results and limitations: Findings are consistent with lymph node origin and intratumoral expansion of most tumor T cells. Luminal-like breast cancer showed significantly higher tumor–nontumor repertoire similarity than basal-like.

The sequence was collected from a female donor with breast cancer. Some clones in this sample may be carry-over from other donors' samples. Specimen: breast tumor tissue. The chain couples TRBV7-2 to TRBJ2-7; no definite D call. Written as DNA, the CDR3 is TGTGCCAGCAGCTTATGGGGAAACGAGCAGTACTTC. Amino acid sequence: CASSLWGNEQYF.